These 30 T cell receptor beta chains originate from one sample sequenced in a study of blood T cell repertoires in COVID-19. Profiled with immunoSEQ multiplex PCR; TCRdb holds only in-frame clones, not every one. Of approximately 160,000 clones in the sample, roughly 90% were seen once. The sequencing sample was made of peripheral blood. The receptors come from a woman in her 70s with acute or convalescent COVID-19.

V and J are TRBV7-9 and TRBJ2-5; D is possibly TRBD1 (6 bases). The CDR3 length is 16 residues. With 5 bases removed from V and 5 bases from J, the gap between germline ends came to 21 bases. Germline lookup yields CDR1 SEHNR and CDR2 FQNEAQ (reference sequence). CDR3 sequence reads: CASSPRYRTDKETQYF. The CDR3 nucleotides are TGTGCCAGCAGCCCTCGATACCGGACAGACAAGGAGACCCAGTACTTC.

The chain combines TRBV7-9 with TRBJ2-1; D might be TRBD1 (6 bases). The germline CDR1 and CDR2 sequences are SEHNR and FQNEAQ (reference sequence). V shed 1 base and J shed 9 bases, with 13 bases lying between them. The CDR3 length is 14 residues. This CDR3 is CASSLGQGIREQFF. DNA of the CDR3: TGTGCCAGCAGCTTAGGGCAGGGGATACGTGAGCAGTTCTTC.

The chain combines TRBV4-2 with TRBJ2-1; D might be TRBD1 (7 bases). V was pared by 4 bases and J by 9 bases, with 10 bases between. This CDR3 spans 12 amino acids. Germline V gene lookup returns CDR1 LGHNA and CDR2 YNFKEQ. CDR3 protein: CASSLQGGEQFF. The CDR3 DNA reads TGTGCCAGCAGCCTCCAGGGGGGTGAGCAGTTCTTC.

The chain combines TRBV2 with TRBJ1-5; D is unresolved. Germline CDR1 and CDR2: SNHLY and FYNNEI. V was shortened by 6 bases and J by 4 bases, with 13 bases between the two germline ends. There are 14 residues in the CDR3. The CDR3, as DNA: TGTGCCAGCAGGGAGGGAACTATAAATCAGCCCCAGCATTTT. Residues: CASREGTINQPQHF.

The chain uses TRBV4-3 and TRBJ2-3; D remains unclear. The germline gives CDR1 LGHNA, CDR2 YSLEER. V lost 0 bases and J 5 bases, leaving 9 bases between the germline ends. The CDR3 is made up of 14 amino acids. The DNA for the CDR3 is TGCGCCAGCAGCCAAGATGCTCGGAGAGATACGCAGTATTTT. It codes for CASSQDARRDTQYF.

The chain links TRBV18 to TRBJ1-2; D is ambiguous. The CDR3 runs to 14 residues. The ends were cut back, 2 bases at V and 3 bases at J, with 10 bases in the middle. CDR1 KGHSH and CDR2 LQKENI come from the germline V gene. The CDR3 DNA is TGTGCCAGCTCACCAACAGAAACCTACTATGGCTACACCTTC. Translation: CASSPTETYYGYTF.

The chain carries TRBV7-8 and TRBJ2-7; D possibly corresponds to TRBD2 (5 bases). The germline V gene encodes CDR1 SGHVS and CDR2 FQNEAQ. CDR3 size: 16 residues. V lost 1 base and J 3 bases, leaving 16 bases between the germline ends. The CDR3 protein is CASSLVARGSFYEQYF. Here the CDR3 DNA reads TGTGCCAGCAGCTTAGTGGCTCGAGGGAGCTTCTACGAGCAGTACTTC.

On this clone: Germline and junction disagree at one end, which may indicate a read error. The V gene is TRBV7-7, the J gene TRBJ2-2; 7 bases line up with TRBD2. This CDR3 is built from 15 residues. CDR1 is SSHAT and CDR2 is FNYEAQ in the germline V gene (reference sequence). CDR3 protein: CASSLVAGATGELFF. In DNA form, the CDR3 reads TGTGCTAGCAGCTTAGTGGCGGGAGCAACCGGGGAGCTGTTTTTT. The full variable domain, with the rest looked up from reference TRBV7-7 and TRBJ2-2, is GAGVSQSPRYKVTKRGQDVTLRCDPISSHATLYWYQQALGQGPEFLTYFNYEAQPDKSGLPSDRFSAERPEGSISTLTIQRTEQRDSAMYRCASSLVAGATGELFFGEGSRLTVL.

This clone was counted once. This chain links TRBV19 with TRBJ2-1; no reliable D call. Trimming cost V 11 bases and J 7 bases, with 12 bases left between them. There are 11 residues in the CDR3. The germline gives CDR1 LNHDA, CDR2 SQIVND (reference sequence). The CDR3 DNA reads TGTGCCTGTTACGACGGGAATGAGCAGTTCTTC. As protein: CACYDGNEQFF.

The chain is built from TRBV4-3 and TRBJ1-2, with 9 bases lining up with TRBD1. J gave up 4 bases and V 0 bases, and 0 bases lay outside the gene matches. CDR1 is LGHNA and CDR2 is YSLEER in the germline V gene. CDR3 size: 14 residues. In DNA form, the CDR3 reads TGCGCCAGCAGCCAAGAGGACAGGGGCTATGGCTACACCTTC. Amino acid sequence: CASSQEDRGYGYTF.

The gene calls are TRBV7-2 and TRBJ1-2, with no clear D. V was trimmed by 5 bases and J by 3 bases, leaving 13 bases between them. The CDR3 loop spans 14 amino acids. Looked up from germline, CDR1 is SGHTA and CDR2 is FQGNSA. CDR3 in amino acids: CASSRGGSDYGYTF. CDR3 in DNA: TGTGCCAGCAGCCGCGGAGGGTCTGACTATGGCTACACCTTC.

The V gene is TRBV7-9, the J gene TRBJ2-3; no definite D call. The V and J ends lost 0 bases and 4 bases respectively, with 5 bases between them. The CDR3 totals 13 residues. CDR1 is SEHNR, CDR2 FQNEAQ, per germline (reference sequence). DNA of the CDR3: TGTGCCAGCAGCTTAGCTGGAGCAGATACGCAGTATTTT. Protein product: CASSLAGADTQYF.

The J gene is TRBJ1-1, the V gene TRBV29-1; D remains unclear. Trimming stripped 1 base from V and 1 base from J, with 7 bases between. Germline CDR1 is SQVTM and CDR2 is ANQGSEA. This CDR3 is built from 13 residues. CDR3 sequence: CSVEGSGNTEAFF. The DNA of the CDR3 is TGCAGCGTTGAAGGGTCAGGGAACACTGAAGCTTTCTTT.

In this sample, this clone turned up a few times. The junction differs from germline at one of its ends, possibly a read error. The CDR3 DNA follows: TGTGCCATCAGCTTGGGGACTGCCGTCAATCAGCCCCAGCATTTT. It yields the protein CAISLGTAVNQPQHF. The V call is TRBV5-5, the J call TRBJ1-5, with a tentative D call TRBD1 (5 bases). The CDR3 is 15 amino acids. CDR1 is SGHKS, CDR2 YYEKEE, per germline (reference sequence).

The chain recombines TRBV27 with TRBJ2-7; TRBD1 might be the D (6 bases). The CDR3 contains 18 residues. Germline CDR1 reads MNHEY; CDR2 reads SMNVEV (reference sequence). Trimming took 2 bases from V and 3 from J, leaving 23 bases between them. DNA for the CDR3: TGTGCCAGCAGTTTAAGGCCGGGACAAACGACCCCGATCTACGAGCAGTACTTC. Its translation: CASSLRPGQTTPIYEQYF.

J is TRBJ2-1 and V is TRBV6-1, with D perhaps matching TRBD1 (5 bases). Germline loops: CDR1 MNHNS, CDR2 SASEGT. V lost 2 bases and J lost 5, with 13 bases in between. The CDR3 has 15 residues. CDR3 DNA sequence: TGTGCCAGCAGTGAACACAGGTTAGAGAACAATGAGCAGTTCTTC. This gives the protein CASSEHRLENNEQFF.

Remarks on this clone: Other DNA sequences of this sample code for an identical CDR3. V gene TRBV4-2 combines with J gene TRBJ1-1; D possibly corresponds to TRBD1 (6 bases). The CDR3 is 14 amino acids. The V end was cut by 0 bases, the J end by 4 bases, with 9 bases between. Germline V gene data show CDR1 as LGHNA and CDR2 as YNFKEQ. The CDR3 region has the DNA TGTGCCAGCAGCCAAGATCGAGGGGGCACTGAAGCTTTCTTT. Its translation: CASSQDRGGTEAFF.

V usage is TRBV9 and J usage is TRBJ2-3; D is perhaps TRBD2 (5 bases). The CDR3 extends over 13 amino acids. Trimming cost V 4 bases and J 2 bases, with 8 bases left between them. Germline V gene sequence: CDR1 SGDLS, CDR2 YYNGEE. The CDR3 DNA reads as TGTGCCAGCAGCTGGGAGTCCACAGATACGCAGTATTTT. It is translated as CASSWESTDTQYF.

The chain carries TRBV5-8 and TRBJ1-1, with D uncertain. The germline V and J ends were trimmed by 7 bases and 5 bases, with 6 bases remaining between them. The CDR3 covers 10 residues. The germline CDR1 and CDR2 sequences are SGHTS and YDEGEE. The CDR3 loop is CASSGTEAFF. The CDR3 DNA reads TGTGCCAGCTCCGGGACTGAAGCTTTCTTT.

This chain connects TRBV19 to TRBJ2-7, with 7 bases that match TRBD2. From germline, CDR1 is LNHDA and CDR2 SQIVND (reference sequence). The CDR3 runs to 12 residues. The junction had 5 bases not matched to a gene; V was cut back by 9 bases and J by 3 bases. CDR3 residues: CASRASGYEQYF. In nucleotides, the CDR3 is TGTGCCAGCCGAGCTAGCGGCTACGAGCAGTACTTC.

This chain joins TRBV30 and TRBJ1-6; TRBD1 agrees at 11 bases. The CDR3 sequence is 15 residues long. Losses at the gene ends were 1 base for V and 9 bases for J; bases not matched to a gene: 5. Germline loops: CDR1 GTSNPN, CDR2 SVGIG (reference sequence). CDR3 loop: CAWSARDRGVSPLHF. The CDR3 DNA is TGTGCCTGGAGTGCCCGGGACAGGGGGGTTTCACCCCTCCACTTT.

The chain has TRBV18 and TRBJ1-1; TRBD1 aligns across 8 bases. The V gene's germline CDR1 is KGHSH and CDR2 LQKENI. Germline trimming cut 5 bases from V and 1 base from J; bases unmatched to any gene: 3. The CDR3 covers 14 residues. CDR3 nucleotides: TGTGCCAGCTCAGCGACAGGGGCGAACACTGAAGCTTTCTTT. Its translation is CASSATGANTEAFF.

The gene calls are TRBV5-1 and TRBJ2-7; perhaps TRBD1 as D (6 bases). Per the germline V gene, CDR1 is SGHRS and CDR2 is YFSETQ. Trimming cost V 1 base and J 6 bases, with 17 bases left between them. This CDR3 spans 15 amino acids. The CDR3 DNA sequence: TGCGCCAGCAGCTTGTCTGACAGGCAACTTTCCGAGCAGTACTTC. Amino acids: CASSLSDRQLSEQYF.

The V gene is TRBV28, the J gene TRBJ1-2, with D perhaps TRBD1 (5 bases). The V end was cut by 2 bases, the J end by 4 bases, with 11 bases between. CDR1 MDHEN and CDR2 SYDVKM come from the germline V gene. The CDR3 spans 14 residues. In DNA form, the CDR3 reads TGTGCCAGCAGTTTAAACGACAGAGTCTATGGCTACACCTTC. Translating it yields CASSLNDRVYGYTF.

The chain links TRBV19 to TRBJ1-3; 11 bases are shared with TRBD1. CDR1 and CDR2 (germline): LNHDA, SQIVND (reference sequence). This CDR3 is built from 18 residues. The ends lost 5 bases at V and 0 bases at J; junction bases unmatched: 9. CDR3 coding DNA: TGTGCCAGTAGTCTCTCGGGACAGGGGGGATTCTCTGGAAACACCATATATTTT. Translating gives CASSLSGQGGFSGNTIYF.

This clone was counted a single time. The rearrangement links TRBV6-2 or TRBV6-3 to TRBJ2-2, with 10 bases identical to TRBD1. Trimming at V came to 6 bases and at J to 5 bases, leaving 9 bases not matched to a gene. The CDR3 is made up of 16 amino acids. The germline V gene encodes CDR1 MNHEY and CDR2 SVGEGT. This CDR3 reads CASSPGTGVRTGELFF. In nucleotides, the CDR3 is TGTGCCAGCAGCCCAGGGACAGGGGTCAGGACCGGGGAGCTGTTTTTT.

V and J are TRBV7-2 and TRBJ1-6; no definite D call. The germline gives CDR1 SGHTA, CDR2 FQGNSA. V was shortened by 4 bases and J by 0 bases, with 7 bases between the two germline ends. The CDR3 runs 15 residues. The CDR3, as DNA: TGTGCCAGCAGCTCCCGTAGCTCCTATAATTCACCCCTCCACTTT. It codes for CASSSRSSYNSPLHF.

This chain joins TRBV9 and TRBJ2-2, with 10 nucleotides matching TRBD2. CDR1 and CDR2 from the germline V gene are SGDLS and YYNGEE. This CDR3 comprises 16 residues. V was clipped by 3 bases and J by 2 bases; unmatched bases: 4. CDR3 nucleotides: TGTGCCAGCAGCGGAAGCGGGGGGGCAAACACCGGGGAGCTGTTTTTT. Amino acid sequence: CASSGSGGANTGELFF. The entire variable domain, with the rest obtained from reference TRBV9 and TRBJ2-2, is as follows: DSGVTQTPKHLITATGQRVTLRCSPRSGDLSVYWYQQSLDQGLQFLIQYYNGEERAKGNILERFSAQQFPDLHSELNLSSLELGDSALYFCASSGSGGANTGELFFGEGSRLTVL.

The rearrangement links TRBV7-2 to TRBJ2-7; 10 bases align to TRBD2. Germline V gene lookup returns CDR1 SGHTA and CDR2 FQGNSA. The CDR3 is made up of 17 amino acids. V lost 6 bases, J lost 6 bases, and 17 bases stayed unmatched. The CDR3 loop is CASRPEERGGRKGEQYF. CDR3 sequence (DNA): TGTGCCAGCAGGCCGGAGGAGCGGGGGGGCCGTAAGGGCGAGCAGTACTTC.

This sequence joins TRBV3-1 (or the pseudogene TRBV3-2) and TRBJ1-1, with D possibly matching TRBD1 (5 bases). This CDR3 is built from 15 residues. Germline V gene lookup returns CDR1 LGHDT and CDR2 YNNKEL (reference sequence). Trimming cost V 3 bases and J 2 bases, with 13 bases left between them. Here the CDR3 reads CASSHQGRINTEAFF. The CDR3 DNA follows: TGTGCCAGCAGCCACCAGGGTAGAATAAACACTGAAGCTTTCTTT.